This T cell receptor beta chain was obtained from a study of STAT5B mutations in CD4+ large granular lymphocyte leukemia. This table comes from immunoSEQ multiplex PCR, and its TCRdb copy is limited to in-frame clones, with some not included. The sample shows about 35,000 clones, roughly 82% of them seen only once. Unmatched junction bases numbered 6, after V lost 3 bases and J lost 0 bases. CDR1 and CDR2 from the germline V gene are ENHRY and SYGVKD. CDR3 size: 16 residues. Sequenced input: CD4+ T cells from blood buffy coats. The receptor was isolated from a human donor in good health. V gene TRBV10-3 combines with J gene TRBJ2-7; 9 bases are shared with TRBD1. The DNA of the CDR3 is TGTGCCATCAGTGATTTTCGGGACAGGGTCTCCTACGAGCAGTACTTC. Its protein product is CAISDFRDRVSYEQYF.